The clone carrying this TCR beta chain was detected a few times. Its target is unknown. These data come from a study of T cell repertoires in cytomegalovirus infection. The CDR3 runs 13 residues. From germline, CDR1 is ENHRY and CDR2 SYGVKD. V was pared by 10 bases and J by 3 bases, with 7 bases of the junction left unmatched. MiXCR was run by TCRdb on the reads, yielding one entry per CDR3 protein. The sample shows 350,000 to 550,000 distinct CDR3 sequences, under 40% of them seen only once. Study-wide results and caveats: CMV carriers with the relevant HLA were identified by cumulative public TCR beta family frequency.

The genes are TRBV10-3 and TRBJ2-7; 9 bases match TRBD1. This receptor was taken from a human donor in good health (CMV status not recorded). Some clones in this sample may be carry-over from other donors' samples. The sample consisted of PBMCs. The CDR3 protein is CATSGTGIYEQYF. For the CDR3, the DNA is TGTGCCACCTCCGGGACAGGGATCTACGAGCAGTACTTC.